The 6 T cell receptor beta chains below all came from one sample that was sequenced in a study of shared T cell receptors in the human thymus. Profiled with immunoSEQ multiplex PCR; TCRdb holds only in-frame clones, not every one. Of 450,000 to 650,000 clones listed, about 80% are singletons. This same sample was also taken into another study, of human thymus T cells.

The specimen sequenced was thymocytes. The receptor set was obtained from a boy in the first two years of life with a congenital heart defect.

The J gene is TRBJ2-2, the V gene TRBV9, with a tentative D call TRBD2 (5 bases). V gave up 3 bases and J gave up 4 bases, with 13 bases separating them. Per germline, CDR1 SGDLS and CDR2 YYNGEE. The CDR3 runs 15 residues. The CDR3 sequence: CASSASLRGTGELFF. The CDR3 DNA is TGTGCCAGCAGCGCCTCCCTCCGGGGCACCGGGGAGCTGTTTTTT.

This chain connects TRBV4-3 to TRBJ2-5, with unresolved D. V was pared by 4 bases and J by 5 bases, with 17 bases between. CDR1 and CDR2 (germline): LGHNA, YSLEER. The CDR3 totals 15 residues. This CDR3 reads CASSPSRHLQETQYF. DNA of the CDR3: TGCGCCAGCAGCCCCTCCCGACACCTCCAGGAGACCCAGTACTTC.

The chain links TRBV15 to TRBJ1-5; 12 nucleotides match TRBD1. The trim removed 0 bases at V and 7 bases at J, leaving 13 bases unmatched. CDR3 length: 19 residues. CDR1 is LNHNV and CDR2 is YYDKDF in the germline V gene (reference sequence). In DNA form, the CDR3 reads TGTGCCACCAGCAGAGATCGAGGGACAGGGGGCTTTAGTTGGCAGCCCCAGCATTTT. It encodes CATSRDRGTGGFSWQPQHF.

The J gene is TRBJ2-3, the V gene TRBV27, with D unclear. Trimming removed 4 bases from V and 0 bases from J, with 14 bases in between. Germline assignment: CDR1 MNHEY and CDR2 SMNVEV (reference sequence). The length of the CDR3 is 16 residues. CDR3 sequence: CASSWAGNSSTDTQYF. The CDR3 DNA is TGTGCCAGCAGTTGGGCAGGTAATTCTAGCACAGATACGCAGTATTTT.

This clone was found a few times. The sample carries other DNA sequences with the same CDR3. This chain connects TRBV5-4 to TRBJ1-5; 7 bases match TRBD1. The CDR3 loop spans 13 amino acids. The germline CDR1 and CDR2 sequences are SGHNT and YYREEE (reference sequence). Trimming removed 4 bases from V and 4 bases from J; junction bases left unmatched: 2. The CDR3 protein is CASSRDRNQPQHF. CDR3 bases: TGTGCCAGCAGCCGGGACAGAAATCAGCCCCAGCATTTT.

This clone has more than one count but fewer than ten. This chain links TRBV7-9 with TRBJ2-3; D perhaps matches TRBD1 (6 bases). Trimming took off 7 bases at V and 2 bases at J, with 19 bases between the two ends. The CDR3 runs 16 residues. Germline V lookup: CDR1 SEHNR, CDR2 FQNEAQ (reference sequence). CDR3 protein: CASNPETGVLTDTQYF. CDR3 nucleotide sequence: TGTGCCAGCAATCCCGAGACAGGCGTACTCACAGATACGCAGTATTTT.